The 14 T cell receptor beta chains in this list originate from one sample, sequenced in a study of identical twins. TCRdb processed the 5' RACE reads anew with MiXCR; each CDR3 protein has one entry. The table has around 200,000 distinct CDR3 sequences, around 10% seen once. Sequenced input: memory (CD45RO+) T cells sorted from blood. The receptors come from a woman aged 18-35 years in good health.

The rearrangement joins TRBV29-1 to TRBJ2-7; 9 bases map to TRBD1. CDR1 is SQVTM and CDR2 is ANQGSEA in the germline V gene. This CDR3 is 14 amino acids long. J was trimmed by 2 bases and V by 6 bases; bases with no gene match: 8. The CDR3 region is CSVRPGQGTYEQYF. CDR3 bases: TGCAGCGTCCGTCCGGGACAGGGAACCTACGAGCAGTACTTC.

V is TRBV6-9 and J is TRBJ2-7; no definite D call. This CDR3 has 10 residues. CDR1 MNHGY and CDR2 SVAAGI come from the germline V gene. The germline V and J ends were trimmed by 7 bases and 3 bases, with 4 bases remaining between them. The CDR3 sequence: CASTDYEQYF. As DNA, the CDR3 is TGTGCCAGCACCGACTACGAGCAGTACTTC.

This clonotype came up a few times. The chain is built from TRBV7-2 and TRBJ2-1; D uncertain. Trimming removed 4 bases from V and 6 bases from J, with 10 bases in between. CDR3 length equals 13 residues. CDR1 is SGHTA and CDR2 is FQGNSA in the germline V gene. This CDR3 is CASSSQLGNEQFF. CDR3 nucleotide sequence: TGTGCCAGCAGCTCCCAATTGGGCAATGAGCAGTTCTTC.

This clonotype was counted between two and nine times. The DNA of the CDR3 is TGCGCCAGCAGCCCGAACAGGGTTGGCACAGATACGCAGTATTTT. This encodes CASSPNRVGTDTQYF. The V gene is TRBV4-3, the J gene TRBJ2-3, with D maybe TRBD1 (6 bases). The V and J ends lost 4 bases and 1 base respectively, with 12 bases between them. CDR3 length: 15 amino acids. CDR1 is LGHNA and CDR2 is YSLEER in the germline V gene.

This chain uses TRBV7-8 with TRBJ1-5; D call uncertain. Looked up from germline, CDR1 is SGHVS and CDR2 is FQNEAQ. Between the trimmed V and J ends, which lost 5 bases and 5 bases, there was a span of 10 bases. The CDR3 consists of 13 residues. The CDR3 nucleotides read TGTGCCAGCAGCCCTACGGATCATCAGCCCCAGCATTTT. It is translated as CASSPTDHQPQHF.

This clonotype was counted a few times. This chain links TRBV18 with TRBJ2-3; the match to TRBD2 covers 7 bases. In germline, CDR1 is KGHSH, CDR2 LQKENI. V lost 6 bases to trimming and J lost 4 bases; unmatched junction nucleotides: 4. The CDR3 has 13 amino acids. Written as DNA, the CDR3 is TGTGCCAGCTCGGGGAGGGTTCCAGATACGCAGTATTTT. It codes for CASSGRVPDTQYF.

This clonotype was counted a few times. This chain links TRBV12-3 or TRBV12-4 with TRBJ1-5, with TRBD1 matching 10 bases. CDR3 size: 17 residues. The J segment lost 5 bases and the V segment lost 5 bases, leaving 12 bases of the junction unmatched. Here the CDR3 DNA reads TGTGCCAGCAGTCTCCACCGGGACAGGGGTTGGGATCAGCCCCAGCATTTT. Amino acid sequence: CASSLHRDRGWDQPQHF.

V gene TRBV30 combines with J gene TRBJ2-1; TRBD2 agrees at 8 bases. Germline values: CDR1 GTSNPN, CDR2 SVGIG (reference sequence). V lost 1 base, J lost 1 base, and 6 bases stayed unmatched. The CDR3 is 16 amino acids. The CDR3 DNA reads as TGTGCCTGGAGTGATCATGCGGGAGGTTCCTACAATGAGCAGTTCTTC. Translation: CAWSDHAGGSYNEQFF.

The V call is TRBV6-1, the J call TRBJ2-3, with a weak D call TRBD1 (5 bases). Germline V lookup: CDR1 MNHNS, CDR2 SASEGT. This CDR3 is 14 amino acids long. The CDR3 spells CACRARSYTDTQYF. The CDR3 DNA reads TGTGCTTGCAGGGCGAGGTCCTACACAGATACGCAGTATTTT.

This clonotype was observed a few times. This CDR3 is CSALSPLAGGDEQFF. CDR3 bases: TGCAGTGCTCTCAGTCCTTTAGCGGGGGGAGATGAGCAGTTCTTC. The chain uses TRBV20-1 and TRBJ2-1; 10 positions match TRBD2. The germline gives CDR1 DFQATT, CDR2 SNEGSKA (reference sequence). There are 15 residues in the CDR3. The V segment lost 5 bases and the J segment 8 bases; nucleotides outside the gene matches: 12.

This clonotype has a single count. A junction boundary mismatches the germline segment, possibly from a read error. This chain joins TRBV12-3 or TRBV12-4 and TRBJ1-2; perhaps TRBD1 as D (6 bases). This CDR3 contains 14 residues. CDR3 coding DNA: TGTGCCAGCGGTTTAGGAGTACAGGGTCAAACCTACACCTTC. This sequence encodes CASGLGVQGQTYTF.

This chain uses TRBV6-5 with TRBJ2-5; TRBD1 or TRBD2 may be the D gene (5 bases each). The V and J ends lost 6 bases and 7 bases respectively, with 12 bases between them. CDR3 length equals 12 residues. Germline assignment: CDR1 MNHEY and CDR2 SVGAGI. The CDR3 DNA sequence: TGTGCCAGCAGCCCAGGGAGAACGACCCAGTACTTC. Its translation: CASSPGRTTQYF.

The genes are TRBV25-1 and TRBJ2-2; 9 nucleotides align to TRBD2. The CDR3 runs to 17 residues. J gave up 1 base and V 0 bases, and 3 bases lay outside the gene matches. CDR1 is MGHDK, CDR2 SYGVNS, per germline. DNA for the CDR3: TGTGCCAGCAGTGAATATAGCGGGGGCATGAACACCGGGGAGCTGTTTTTT. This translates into CASSEYSGGMNTGELFF.

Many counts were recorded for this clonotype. CDR3 protein: CATSDSAHYRNNEQFF. In DNA, the CDR3 is TGTGCCACCAGTGATTCGGCCCATTATAGGAACAATGAGCAGTTCTTC. The chain carries TRBV24-1 and TRBJ2-1; D call uncertain. The CDR3 spans 16 residues. V was cut by 2 bases and J by 5 bases, with 15 bases left in between. CDR1 KGHDR and CDR2 SFDVKD come from the germline V gene.